These T cell receptor beta chains were read from a single sample in a study of OX40 agonist ivuxolimab in advanced cancers. The table came from immunoSEQ multiplex PCR; TCRdb's copy has only in-frame clones and leaves some out. The profile shows around 44,000 clones, approximately 84% of them singletons. This specimen consisted of CD4+ or CD8+ T cells sorted from blood, obtained in a trial of the OX40 agonist ivuxolimab. These receptors were obtained from an adult with an advanced solid tumor such as melanoma, head and neck, liver or kidney cancer. The conserved cysteine and the conserved F or W are not part of the CDR3 here. Each record gives: V gene, CDR3 protein.

>TRBV9
ASSEASIGRGYNEQF
>TRBV5-1
ASSHLGQLSGANVLT
>TRBV5-6
ASSKNIRDRDYEQY
>TRBV18
ASSFADSYNEQF
>TRBV25-1
ASSEYGAGGFTDTQY
>TRBV28
ASSLVARNTIY
>TRBV7-9
ASSLERDQPQH
>TRBV19
ASSPFRGVHNEQF
>TRBV4-1
ASTHRQGENTIY
>TRBV7-9
ASSLPQGSYGYT
>TRBV2
ASSPRAANYGYT
>TRBV29-1
SVEAGGNYGYT
>TRBV19
ASSIASYGYT